This T cell receptor beta chain appears in the sequencing data of a study of metastatic and nonmetastatic thyroid tumors. Study summary: Repertoires from malignant and benign thyroid patients were compared across blood and tumor or nodule tissue.

Per the study methods: The study's classifier, a distant-metastasis tool for papillary thyroid cancer, was built using CDR3 differences across clinicopathological groups. Through MiXCR, TCRdb re-clonotyped the PCR reads. The V and J calls shown here were made by TCRdb, not taken from the authors' results. Of 7,000 to 8,500 clones listed, roughly 31% are singletons. Thyroid surgery had not been preceded by any treatment in any patient. Overall study results and limits: TCR beta diversity was reportedly significantly higher in malignant thyroid tumors than benign nodules, in blood and tumor.

In this sample, this clone turned up a few times. Its target is not known. The receptor's source is a female donor with papillary thyroid cancer or a benign thyroid nodule (not recorded which). Some clones in this sample may be carry-over from other donors' samples. The source material was tumor tissue.

The CDR3 bases are TGTGCCAGCAGTGAATGGGGTCTCACCCCCTACGAGCAGTACTTC. This encodes CASSEWGLTPYEQYF. The J gene is TRBJ2-7, the V gene TRBV6-1; D unresolved. With 2 bases removed from V and 2 bases from J, the gap between germline ends came to 13 bases. Germline V CDR1 and CDR2: MNHNS, SASEGT. The CDR3 runs 15 residues.